This T cell receptor (beta chain) was identified in a study of blood T cells in healthy people across ages. To note about this clonotype: A read error may account for a junction end that differs from germline.

Germline CDR1 MDHEN, CDR2 SYDVKM. The CDR3 is 17 residues long. Sample-barcoded 5' priming and a J-beta primer mix drove a second PCR of roughly 7 to 11 cycles. TCRdb re-called the 5' RACE reads with MiXCR, one entry per CDR3 protein. The data show approximately 320,000 distinct CDR3 sequences, roughly 26% seen once. The material sequenced was blood. The chain links TRBV28 to TRBJ2-7; 7 bases are shared with TRBD2. The receptor's source is a woman aged 70-85 years in good health. The CDR3 loop reads CASSSPEGLAVAYEQCF. CDR3 nucleotide sequence: TGTGCCAGCAGTTCCCCGGAGGGCCTAGCGGTAGCCTACGAGCAGTGCTTC.